The rows below give T cell receptor beta chains drawn from one sample of a study of blood T cell repertoires in COVID-19. Sequencing used immunoSEQ multiplex PCR; TCRdb keeps in-frame clones, though not all of them. Found here are over 35,000 clones, over 80% of them singletons; the top ten hold around 14%. Specimen: peripheral blood. The receptors shown here come from a woman in her thirties in a cohort sampled during active COVID-19. Both conserved end residues are trimmed from each CDR3.

CDR3: ASSSPADPVNQPQH; J: TRBJ1-5; V: TRBV19
CDR3: ASSRDSKEQY; J: TRBJ2-7; V: TRBV6-5
CDR3: ASSPYSENEKLF; J: TRBJ1-4; V: TRBV5-1
CDR3: ASSQKGGGHVKY; J: TRBJ2-7; V: TRBV14
CDR3: ASSTGLAGVTHEQY; J: TRBJ2-7; V: TRBV7-2
CDR3: ASSVPGYTEAF; J: TRBJ1-1; V: TRBV2
CDR3: ASSYYRLDTQY; J: TRBJ2-3; V: TRBV6-5
CDR3: ASSGQGTTNEKLF; J: TRBJ1-4; V: TRBV9
CDR3: ASSLAGGPSNEQF; J: TRBJ2-1; V: TRBV7-6
CDR3: ASSGLAGGQNEQF; J: TRBJ2-1; V: TRBV18
CDR3: ATSIRETQY; J: TRBJ2-5; V: TRBV24-1
CDR3: ASTGVGEQY; J: TRBJ2-7; V: TRBV19
CDR3: ASSLYRADGELF; J: TRBJ2-2; V: TRBV6-5
CDR3: ASSYSGTGNTEAF; J: TRBJ1-1; V: TRBV6-6
CDR3: ATSRRPGQSTDTQY; J: TRBJ2-3; V: TRBV15
CDR3: ASRRTGGADTQY; J: TRBJ2-3; V: TRBV6-5
CDR3: ASSPSQGRHTEAF; J: TRBJ1-1; V: TRBV5-1
CDR3: ATSELTGGGETQY; J: TRBJ2-5; V: TRBV24-1
CDR3: ASSLRTGIYNEQF; J: TRBJ2-1; V: TRBV5-6
CDR3: ASSELRTSGPPETQY; J: TRBJ2-5; V: TRBV6-1
CDR3: ASGLALRLLSNEAF; J: TRBJ1-1; V: TRBV12-5
CDR3: ASSHAVGGLANEKLF; J: TRBJ1-4; V: TRBV7-9
CDR3: ASSQENGRAF; J: TRBJ1-1; V: TRBV4-2
CDR3: ASSYSGVAGSYEQY; J: TRBJ2-7; V: TRBV6-5
CDR3: ASSQEEAVDTQY; J: TRBJ2-3; V: TRBV4-1
CDR3: AWTRQSTSTDTQY; J: TRBJ2-3; V: TRBV30
CDR3: ASSQGGRPGTEAF; J: TRBJ1-1; V: TRBV3-1/TRBV3-2
CDR3: ASSPSRNIQY; J: TRBJ2-4; V: TRBV7-6
CDR3: ASSPGGQRVYGYT; J: TRBJ1-2; V: TRBV9
CDR3: ASSARWQGANEQY; J: TRBJ2-7; V: TRBV6-6
CDR3: ASSYELAGGGDTQY; J: TRBJ2-3; V: TRBV6-5
CDR3: ASSGAGGVDTQY; J: TRBJ2-3; V: TRBV6-4
CDR3: ASSESPSGYEQY; J: TRBJ2-7; V: TRBV11-2
CDR3: ASSTLAGKETQY; J: TRBJ2-5; V: TRBV3-1/TRBV3-2
CDR3: ASSFSTSGSYEQY; J: TRBJ2-7; V: TRBV11-3
CDR3: ASSDRYNQPQH; J: TRBJ1-5; V: TRBV2
CDR3: ASSPIQGNTEAF; J: TRBJ1-1; V: TRBV14
CDR3: ASSPPTGRNTEAF; J: TRBJ1-1; V: TRBV18
CDR3: ASSFSPVEVTQY; J: TRBJ2-5; V: TRBV27
CDR3: ASKDRVGDQPQH; J: TRBJ1-5; V: TRBV2